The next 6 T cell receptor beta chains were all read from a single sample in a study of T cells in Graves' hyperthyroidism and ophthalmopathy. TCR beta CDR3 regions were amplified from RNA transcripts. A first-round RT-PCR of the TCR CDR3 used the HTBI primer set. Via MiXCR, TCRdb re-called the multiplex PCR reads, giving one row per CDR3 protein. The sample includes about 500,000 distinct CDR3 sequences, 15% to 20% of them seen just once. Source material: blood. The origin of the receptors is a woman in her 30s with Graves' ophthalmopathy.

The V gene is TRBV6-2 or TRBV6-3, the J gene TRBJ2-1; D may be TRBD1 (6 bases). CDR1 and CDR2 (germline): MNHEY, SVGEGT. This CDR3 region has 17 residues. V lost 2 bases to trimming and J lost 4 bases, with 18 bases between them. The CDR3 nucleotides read TGTGCCAGCAGTTACCTCCTGACTGGGGGCCTATACAATGAGCAGTTCTTC. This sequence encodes CASSYLLTGGLYNEQFF.

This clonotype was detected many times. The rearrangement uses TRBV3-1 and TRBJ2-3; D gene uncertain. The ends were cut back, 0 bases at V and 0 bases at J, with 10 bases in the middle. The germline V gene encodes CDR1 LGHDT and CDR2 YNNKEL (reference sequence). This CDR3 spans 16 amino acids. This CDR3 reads CASSQDPQPSTDTQYF. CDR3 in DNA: TGTGCCAGCAGCCAAGATCCACAGCCAAGCACAGATACGCAGTATTTT.

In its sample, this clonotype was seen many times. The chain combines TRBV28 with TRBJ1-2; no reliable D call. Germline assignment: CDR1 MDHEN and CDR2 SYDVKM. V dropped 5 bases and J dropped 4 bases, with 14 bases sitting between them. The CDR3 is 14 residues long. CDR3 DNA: TGTGCCAGCAGTCTCCGGGCTGTCACCTATGGCTACACCTTC. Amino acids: CASSLRAVTYGYTF.

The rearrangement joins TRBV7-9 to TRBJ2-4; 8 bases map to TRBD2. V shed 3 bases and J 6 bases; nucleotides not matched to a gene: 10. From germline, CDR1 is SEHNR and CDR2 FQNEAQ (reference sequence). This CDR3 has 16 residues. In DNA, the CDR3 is TGTGCCAGCAGCTTGCGCCGGGGGCTAGCGGGAAACATTCAGTACTTC. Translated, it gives CASSLRRGLAGNIQYF.

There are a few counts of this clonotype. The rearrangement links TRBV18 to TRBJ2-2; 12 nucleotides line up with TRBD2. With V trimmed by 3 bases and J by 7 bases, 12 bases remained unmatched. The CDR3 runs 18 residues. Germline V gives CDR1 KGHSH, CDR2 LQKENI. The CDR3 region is CASSPLRLAGDFFGELFF. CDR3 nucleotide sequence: TGTGCCAGCTCACCCCTAAGACTAGCGGGAGACTTCTTCGGGGAGCTGTTTTTT.

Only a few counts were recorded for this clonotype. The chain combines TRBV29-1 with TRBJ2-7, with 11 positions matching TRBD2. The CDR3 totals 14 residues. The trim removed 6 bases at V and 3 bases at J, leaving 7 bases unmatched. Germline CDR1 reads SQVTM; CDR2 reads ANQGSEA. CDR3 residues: CSVASGTSGYEQYF. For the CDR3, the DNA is TGCAGCGTAGCCTCCGGGACTAGCGGCTACGAGCAGTACTTC.